The 24 T cell receptor beta chains below were found in one sample sequenced in a study of cytomegalovirus exposure and HLA in healthy donors. PCR involved 60 Vbeta and 13 Jbeta primers. Repertoires were generated with immunoSEQ multiplex PCR, while TCRdb's copy carries only in-frame clones and drops some. The sample lists approximately 140,000 clones, 55% to 80% occurring once. Sequencing was carried out using PBMCs. All receptors derive from a woman in her sixties in good health and CMV-seropositive.

The CDR3 is CASSTQAGARAFF. CDR3 DNA: TGTGCCAGCAGTACCCAGGCAGGGGCCAGAGCTTTCTTT. This chain uses TRBV28 with TRBJ1-1; a weak D match, TRBD1 (6 bases). Germline V CDR1 and CDR2: MDHEN, SYDVKM. This CDR3 has 13 amino acids. Trimming shortened V by 5 bases and J by 10 bases, and 17 bases separated the two germline ends.

This clone has just one count. DNA for the CDR3: TGTGCCAGCAGCTTAAACCCAGGGGTTCAAGAGACCCAGTACTTC. This gives the protein CASSLNPGVQETQYF. The chain employs TRBV7-3 and TRBJ2-5; a possible D gene is TRBD1 (6 bases). V lost 1 base to trimming and J lost 2 bases, with 11 bases between them. The CDR3 length is 15 residues. Germline loops: CDR1 SGHTA, CDR2 FQGTGA. Combining the CDR3 with reference TRBV7-3 and TRBJ2-5 gives the whole variable domain GAGVSQTPSNKVTEKGKYVELRCDPISGHTALYWYRQSLGQGPEFLIYFQGTGAADDSGLPNDRFFAVRPEGSVSTLKIQRTERGDSAVYLCASSLNPGVQETQYFGPGTRLLVL.

The chain combines TRBV7-3 with TRBJ2-5, with 9 nucleotides matching TRBD1. The V segment lost 5 bases and the J segment 6 bases; nucleotides outside the gene matches: 4. This CDR3 is built from 13 residues. The germline V gene has CDR1 SGHTA and CDR2 FQGTGA. The CDR3 DNA follows: TGTGCCAGCAGCAAGGACAGGGGACAGACCCAGTACTTC. This sequence encodes CASSKDRGQTQYF. Full variable domain (remainder filled in from reference TRBV7-3 and TRBJ2-5): GAGVSQTPSNKVTEKGKYVELRCDPISGHTALYWYRQSLGQGPEFLIYFQGTGAADDSGLPNDRFFAVRPEGSVSTLKIQRTERGDSAVYLCASSKDRGQTQYFGPGTRLLVL.

The CDR3 protein is CASSLEPQSDTQYF. The CDR3 region has the DNA TGCGCCAGCAGCTTGGAGCCGCAATCAGATACGCAGTATTTT. V is TRBV5-1 and J is TRBJ2-3; D unclear. Trimming removed 0 bases from V and 4 bases from J, with 9 bases in between. Germline V gives CDR1 SGHRS, CDR2 YFSETQ. This CDR3 has 14 residues.

The genes are TRBV6-5 and TRBJ2-1; TRBD2 might be the D (7 bases). This CDR3 is 16 amino acids long. V lost 0 bases and J 7 bases, leaving 16 bases between the germline ends. CDR1 and CDR2 from the germline V gene are MNHEY and SVGAGI. The DNA for the CDR3 is TGTGCCAGCAGTTACTCGGTCCGGGGGGCGCAGAATGAGCAGTTCTTC. Translating it yields CASSYSVRGAQNEQFF.

V is TRBV18 and J is TRBJ2-7, with TRBD2 identical over 13 bases. With 6 bases clipped from V and 4 bases from J, the junction kept 12 bases outside the gene matches. The CDR3 has 17 residues. Germline V gene lookup returns CDR1 KGHSH and CDR2 LQKENI. DNA for the CDR3: TGTGCCAGCTCGCTAAACGTACTAGCGGGAGGGCCATACGAGCAGTACTTC. The encoded protein is CASSLNVLAGGPYEQYF.

The rearrangement joins TRBV20-1 to TRBJ2-7, with a tentative D call TRBD2 (6 bases). Trimming took off 6 bases at V and 6 bases at J, with 12 bases between the two ends. Germline CDR1 DFQATT, CDR2 SNEGSKA (reference sequence). The CDR3 spans 11 residues. The CDR3 DNA follows: TGCAGTGCAAACTTGGGGGGCGAGCAGTACTTC. Residues: CSANLGGEQYF.

The rearrangement joins TRBV5-6 to TRBJ2-7, with no clear D. Germline assignment: CDR1 SGHDT and CDR2 YYEEEE. CDR3 length: 12 amino acids. V was cut by 4 bases and J by 5 bases, with 10 bases left in between. This CDR3 reads CASSLGPDEQYF. CDR3 nucleotides: TGTGCCAGCAGCCTAGGCCCCGACGAGCAGTACTTC.

This clone was observed a single time. This sequence joins TRBV28 and TRBJ2-1; 8 nucleotides match TRBD1. CDR3 length: 15 amino acids. Trimming removed 2 bases from V and 8 bases from J; junction bases left unmatched: 8. Germline V gene sequence: CDR1 MDHEN, CDR2 SYDVKM. CDR3 bases: TGTGCCAGCAGTTTAATTCAGGGGGCGCCCTATGAGCAGTTCTTC. It yields the protein CASSLIQGAPYEQFF.

In its sample, this clone was seen once. CDR3 sequence reads: CSGVTGIHEQYF. CDR3 bases: TGCAGCGGAGTGACAGGGATACACGAGCAGTACTTC. V and J are TRBV29-1 and TRBJ2-7; TRBD1 matches at 7 bases. The CDR3 consists of 12 residues. Germline V CDR1 and CDR2: SQVTM, ANQGSEA. J was trimmed by 5 bases and V by 7 bases; bases with no gene match: 8.

The chain recombines TRBV7-2 with TRBJ1-2, with 10 bases that match TRBD1. This CDR3 has 17 residues. Trimming removed 1 base from V and 7 bases from J; junction bases left unmatched: 12. Germline CDR1 is SGHTA and CDR2 is FQGNSA. The CDR3 loop reads CASSLGMTGGALGGYTF. CDR3 in DNA: TGTGCCAGCAGCTTAGGGATGACAGGGGGCGCGTTGGGTGGCTACACCTTC.

J is TRBJ2-5 and V is TRBV5-6; 11 bases are shared with TRBD2. The J call is in doubt because the DNA end fits TRBJ2-7 better. CDR3 length: 14 amino acids. Germline CDR1 and CDR2: SGHDT and YYEEEE. This CDR3 is CASSFSGRAREQYF. CDR3 nucleotides: TGTGCCAGCAGTTTTAGCGGGAGGGCCCGCGAGCAGTACTTC.

Only a few counts were recorded for this clone. The gene calls are TRBV28 and TRBJ2-2, with 7 bases matching TRBD1. The germline gives CDR1 MDHEN, CDR2 SYDVKM. The V segment lost 6 bases and the J segment 3 bases; nucleotides outside the gene matches: 4. The CDR3 runs to 14 residues. The DNA for the CDR3 is TGTGCCAGCAGCCGGGACAGATACACCGGGGAGCTGTTTTTT. Its translation: CASSRDRYTGELFF.

V and J are TRBV7-8 and TRBJ2-7; the match to TRBD1 covers 9 bases. Germline assignment: CDR1 SGHVS and CDR2 FQNEAQ. The CDR3 sequence is 15 residues long. Trimming removed 1 base from V and 1 base from J; junction bases left unmatched: 2. DNA for the CDR3: TGTGCCAGCAGCTTAGAAGGACAGGGGTCCTACGAGCAGTACTTC. This translates into CASSLEGQGSYEQYF.

The chain is built from TRBV7-8 and TRBJ2-2; TRBD1 matches 11 bases. The V segment lost 2 bases and the J segment 6 bases; nucleotides outside the gene matches: 8. CDR3 size: 17 residues. Germline CDR1 and CDR2: SGHVS and FQNEAQ. The CDR3 reads CASSLREPGQGAGELFF. The CDR3 DNA follows: TGTGCCAGCAGCTTAAGGGAACCGGGACAGGGGGCCGGGGAGCTGTTTTTT.

This rearrangement joins TRBV5-3 to TRBJ2-7; possible D gene TRBD2, 5 bases. TRBV5-3 is marked as an open reading frame, function uncertain. The germline V and J ends were trimmed by 1 base and 2 bases, with 10 bases remaining between them. CDR3 length: 14 residues. Here the CDR3 reads CARSLRESAYEQYF. For the CDR3, the DNA is TGTGCCAGAAGCTTGCGGGAATCGGCCTACGAGCAGTACTTC.

The rearrangement joins TRBV19 to TRBJ1-2; 7 bases line up with TRBD1. With 3 bases clipped from V and 3 bases from J, the junction kept 7 bases outside the gene matches. Germline lookup yields CDR1 LNHDA and CDR2 SQIVND (reference sequence). The CDR3 is 15 residues long. CDR3 nucleotides: TGTGCCAGTAGTATGGGCCAGGGGGTGGACTATGGCTACACCTTC. Its protein is CASSMGQGVDYGYTF.

This chain links TRBV6-5 with TRBJ2-1, with 8 positions matching TRBD2. The V and J ends lost 2 bases and 6 bases, in that order; junction bases with no gene match: 3. Germline assignment: CDR1 MNHEY and CDR2 SVGAGI. The CDR3 has 14 amino acids. The CDR3 is CASSYPGGVNEQFF. CDR3 bases: TGTGCCAGCAGTTACCCGGGGGGGGTCAATGAGCAGTTCTTC.

The CDR3 spells CASSPRADPPFTIYF. The CDR3 nucleotides are TGTGCCAGTAGTCCCCGAGCGGATCCGCCCTTCACCATATATTTT. The chain recombines TRBV19 with TRBJ1-3; the D is unclear. This CDR3 comprises 15 residues. V lost 5 bases and J 9 bases, leaving 20 bases between the germline ends. Germline CDR1 reads LNHDA; CDR2 reads SQIVND (reference sequence).

This clone has a handful of counts. This chain joins TRBV9 and TRBJ2-2; D possibly corresponds to TRBD2 (5 bases). Germline V gene lookup returns CDR1 SGDLS and CDR2 YYNGEE. Trimming removed 0 bases at V and 3 bases at J, with 9 bases between. The CDR3 contains 15 residues. Here the CDR3 reads CASSVGLAHTGELFF. The CDR3 coding sequence is TGTGCCAGCAGCGTAGGTCTAGCTCACACCGGGGAGCTGTTTTTT.

This chain uses TRBV16 with TRBJ2-4; D unclear. CDR3 length: 12 amino acids. Germline V gene sequence: CDR1 KGHSY, CDR2 FQNENV. V shed 5 bases and J shed 9 bases, with 11 bases lying between them. The CDR3 region is CASSDSRGIQYF. DNA of the CDR3: TGTGCCAGCAGCGACTCTCGTGGCATTCAGTACTTC.

The chain joins TRBV5-1 to TRBJ2-1; D is perhaps TRBD2 (5 bases). V was trimmed by 4 bases and J by 0 bases, leaving 14 bases between them. Germline V gene data show CDR1 as SGHRS and CDR2 as YFSETQ. This CDR3 has 16 residues. CDR3 sequence: CASSPDGLPSYNEQFF. The CDR3 DNA is TGCGCCAGCAGCCCGGACGGACTGCCCTCCTACAATGAGCAGTTCTTC.

The rearrangement uses TRBV5-4 and TRBJ2-7, with 9 bases identical to TRBD2. Trimming removed 0 bases from V and 5 bases from J; junction bases left unmatched: 9. The CDR3 sequence is 16 residues long. Per germline, CDR1 SGHNT and CDR2 YYREEE (reference sequence). CDR3 region: CASSLGGSSGNHEQYF. The CDR3 region has the DNA TGTGCCAGCAGCTTGGGGGGTTCTAGCGGGAACCACGAGCAGTACTTC.

This chain connects TRBV29-1 to TRBJ2-7; 14 bases are a match to TRBD2. CDR1 and CDR2 from the germline V gene are SQVTM and ANQGSEA. Trimming took 2 bases from V and 2 from J; bases not matched to a gene: 11. CDR3 length: 18 residues. The CDR3 is CSVELPGTSGSLAYEQYF. CDR3 nucleotides: TGCAGCGTTGAACTCCCCGGGACTAGCGGGAGCCTCGCCTACGAGCAGTACTTC.